A selection of T cell receptor beta chains follows, all from one sample in a study of blood T cell repertoires in COVID-19. Profiled with immunoSEQ multiplex PCR; TCRdb holds only in-frame clones, not every one. Of 210,000 or so clones in the sample, approximately 79% were seen once. Sequencing input: peripheral blood. These receptors were collected from a human donor in a cohort sampled during active COVID-19. The CDR3 runs from the conserved cysteine through the conserved F or W. Fields, in order: clone size, J gene, D gene, V gene, CDR3 protein, CDR3 DNA. D genes are given only for firm matches. Not every row has a clone size; where given, it reads once, few, many or a size class.

NA TRBJ2-5 TRBD2 TRBV18 CASSPSGTSRRYQETQYF TGTGCCAGCTCACCCTCCGGGACTAGCAGAAGGTACCAAGAGACCCAGTACTTC
NA TRBJ2-1 TRBD2 TRBV20-1 CTAPREHEQFF TGCACGGCCCCGCGGGAGCATGAGCAGTTCTTC
NA TRBJ2-3 TRBD2 TRBV5-3 CAIVAGGTDTQYF TGTGCCATAGTAGCGGGAGGAACAGATACGCAGTATTTT
NA TRBJ1-5 NA TRBV6-1 CASSEDWSNQPQHF TGTGCCAGCAGTGAAGACTGGTCGAATCAGCCCCAGCATTTT
NA TRBJ1-2 NA TRBV27 CASRAQNYGYTF TGTGCCAGCAGGGCACAAAACTATGGCTACACCTTC
NA TRBJ2-1 TRBD2 TRBV11-3 CASSLDRGVSSYNEQFF TGTGCCAGCAGCTTAGATCGGGGGGTGAGCTCCTACAATGAGCAGTTCTTC
NA TRBJ1-1 TRBD1 TRBV6-6 CASSWIQGMNTEAFF TGTGCCAGCAGTTGGATACAGGGGATGAACACTGAAGCTTTCTTT
NA TRBJ2-7 TRBD2 TRBV13 CASSLVGLAGGFSYEQYF TGTGCCAGCAGCTTAGTCGGGCTAGCGGGAGGGTTTTCCTACGAGCAGTACTTC
few TRBJ2-1 NA TRBV19 CASSIGGGSYNEQFF TGTGCCAGTAGTATAGGCGGCGGCTCCTACAATGAGCAGTTCTTC
few TRBJ1-3 NA TRBV5-1 CASSLDGGSGNTIYF TGCGCCAGCAGCTTGGACGGAGGCTCTGGAAACACCATATATTTT
NA TRBJ1-3 TRBD1 TRBV9 CASSARQGLAGNTIYF TGTGCCAGCAGCGCACGACAGGGGCTAGCGGGAAACACCATATATTTT
NA TRBJ2-2 TRBD1 TRBV5-1 CASSPGTDTTGELFF TGCGCCAGCAGCCCCGGGACAGATACTACCGGGGAGCTGTTTTTT
NA TRBJ1-5 TRBD1 TRBV12-3/TRBV12-4 CASSFQGAQPQHF TGTGCCAGCAGTTTTCAGGGGGCGCAGCCCCAGCATTTT
NA TRBJ2-7 TRBD2 TRBV9 CASSPRGLAGAAYEQYF TGTGCCAGCAGCCCCCGGGGACTAGCGGGCGCGGCCTACGAGCAGTACTTC
NA TRBJ2-1 TRBD2 TRBV29-1 CSVDRTSGTGEQFF TGCAGCGTTGACAGGACTAGCGGGACGGGTGAGCAGTTCTTC
NA TRBJ2-1 TRBD2 TRBV4-3 CASSWRASGRAGSNEQFF TGCGCCAGCAGCTGGAGAGCTAGCGGGAGGGCCGGTTCCAATGAGCAGTTCTTC
NA TRBJ2-5 TRBD2 TRBV7-9 CASSSGLAETQYF TGTGCCAGCAGCTCGGGACTAGCAGAGACCCAGTACTTC
few TRBJ2-7 TRBD2 TRBV11-2 CASSFPSGSAEQYF TGTGCCAGCAGCTTTCCTAGCGGGAGCGCCGAGCAGTACTTC
NA TRBJ2-4 NA TRBV20-1 CSALVENIQYF TGCAGTGCTCTAGTGGAAAACATTCAGTACTTC
NA TRBJ2-7 NA TRBV24-1 CATSESTRGTPTYEQYF TGTGCCACCAGTGAATCAACCCGCGGGACTCCAACCTACGAGCAGTACTTC
NA TRBJ2-7 NA TRBV5-4 CASSLDSLSSYEQYF TGTGCCAGCAGCTTAGACAGCCTAAGCTCCTACGAGCAGTACTTC
once TRBJ2-7 NA TRBV7-2 CASSYSPSKQSYEQYF TGTGCCAGCAGCTATTCCCCGTCAAAACAATCCTACGAGCAGTACTTC
NA TRBJ1-1 TRBD1 TRBV5-4 CASSFRGEIAEAFF TGTGCCAGCAGCTTCAGGGGGGAAATAGCTGAAGCTTTCTTT
once TRBJ1-5 NA TRBV24-1 CATSVGGGNQPQHF TGTGCCACCAGTGTTGGGGGGGGGAATCAGCCCCAGCATTTT
NA TRBJ2-7 TRBD1 TRBV18 CASSPAGGNEQYF TGTGCCAGCTCACCGGCAGGGGGCAACGAGCAGTACTTC
NA TRBJ1-5 TRBD1 TRBV28 CATTPGTGRHQPQHF TGTGCCACCACCCCCGGGACAGGGAGGCATCAGCCCCAGCATTTT
NA TRBJ1-5 NA TRBV6-2/TRBV6-3 CASSYEGAHQPQHF TGTGCCAGCAGTTACGAGGGCGCCCATCAGCCCCAGCATTTT
NA TRBJ1-5 TRBD1 TRBV6-5 CATKSLDRVDQPQHF TGTGCCACCAAGAGCCTGGACAGGGTGGATCAGCCCCAGCATTTT
NA TRBJ2-2 TRBD2 TRBV11-3 CASSTFFGRGTGELFF TGTGCCAGCAGCACTTTTTTCGGGAGGGGCACCGGGGAGCTGTTTTTT
NA TRBJ2-5 TRBD2 TRBV27 CASSPSGGETQYF TGTGCCAGCAGCCCGTCGGGAGGGGAGACCCAGTACTTC
NA TRBJ2-1 TRBD2 TRBV15 CATSRDLASGSEQFF TGTGCCACCAGCAGAGATCTCGCTAGCGGGAGTGAGCAGTTCTTC
NA TRBJ1-1 NA TRBV5-5 CASSLLGQPNTEAFF TGTGCCAGCAGCTTGCTCGGACAGCCGAACACTGAAGCTTTCTTT
NA TRBJ2-6 NA TRBV7-9 CASSPGGLSGANVLTF TGTGCCAGCAGCCCCGGAGGGTTATCTGGGGCCAACGTCCTGACTTTC
NA TRBJ2-7 NA TRBV6-6 CASSYKWQGPHEQYF TGTGCCAGCAGTTATAAATGGCAGGGGCCCCACGAGCAGTACTTC
NA TRBJ1-1 NA TRBV19 CASSGRGHTEAFF TGTGCCAGTAGTGGCAGGGGACACACTGAAGCTTTCTTT
NA TRBJ1-6 NA TRBV4-3 CASSQEGQGWSPLHF TGCGCCAGCAGCCAAGAAGGTCAGGGCTGGTCACCCCTCCACTTT
NA TRBJ2-2 NA TRBV30 CAGRVGPGELFF TGTGCCGGCAGGGTCGGGCCCGGGGAGCTGTTTTTT
once TRBJ1-2 NA TRBV28 CASSPPGTLYGYTF TGTGCCAGCAGTCCTCCCGGGACTCTATATGGCTACACCTTC
NA TRBJ2-6 NA TRBV4-3 CASSQGRVLFGANVLTF TGCGCCAGCAGCCAGGGCAGGGTGCTTTTTGGGGCCAACGTCCTGACTTTC
NA TRBJ1-5 NA TRBV18 CASSEGVSQPQHF TGTGCCAGCTCAGAGGGGGTAAGCCAGCCCCAGCATTTT
NA TRBJ2-3 NA TRBV18 CASSLASKDTQYF TGTGCCAGCTCGTTAGCAAGTAAAGATACGCAGTATTTT
NA TRBJ2-5 NA TRBV5-6 CASSLPSGTNLKTQYF TGTGCCAGCAGCTTACCGTCCGGGACAAATTTGAAGACCCAGTACTTC
few TRBJ1-1 NA TRBV19 CASSIGGGFSEAFF TGTGCCAGTAGTATTGGCGGTGGGTTCTCTGAAGCTTTCTTT
few TRBJ2-7 TRBD1 TRBV11-3 CASSSPGQLYEQYF TGTGCCAGCAGCTCCCCGGGACAGCTATACGAGCAGTACTTC